One and the same sample provided the 8 T cell receptor beta chains below, sequenced in a study of blood T cells in healthy people across ages. Sample-barcoded 5' priming and a J-beta primer mix drove a second PCR of about 7 to 11 cycles. TCRdb re-called the 5' RACE reads through MiXCR, storing one row per CDR3 protein. The sample holds around 1.7 million distinct CDR3 sequences, roughly 30% seen once. The sample taken for sequencing was blood. These receptors originate from a woman in her twenties or thirties in good health.

V usage is TRBV4-1 and J usage is TRBJ2-2; 7 bases align to TRBD2. V gave up 5 bases and J gave up 3 bases; unmatched junction bases: 3. Germline V CDR1 and CDR2: MGHRA, YSYEKL. This CDR3 region has 14 residues. The CDR3 bases are TGCGCCAGCAGCTGGACTAGGGACACCGGGGAGCTGTTTTTT. Translated, it gives CASSWTRDTGELFF.

This clonotype was seen more than once but under ten times. This sequence joins TRBV5-1 and TRBJ1-3, with D perhaps TRBD1 (5 bases). There are 14 residues in the CDR3. The ends were cut back, 4 bases at V and 3 bases at J, with 11 bases in the middle. Germline values: CDR1 SGHRS, CDR2 YFSETQ. The chain's CDR3 is CASSGGRGGNTIYF. The CDR3 DNA is TGCGCCAGCAGCGGGGGTCGGGGTGGAAACACCATATATTTT.

This clonotype came up a few times. This chain connects TRBV2 to TRBJ2-6, with a weak D call TRBD1 (6 bases). V was clipped by 4 bases and J by 2 bases, with 12 bases between them. The CDR3 has 16 amino acids. Germline CDR1 reads SNHLY; CDR2 reads FYNNEI. CDR3 sequence reads: CASSVEQGPGANVLTF. The CDR3 DNA reads TGTGCCAGCAGTGTAGAACAGGGCCCTGGGGCCAACGTCCTGACTTTC. Together with reference TRBV2 and TRBJ2-6, the CDR3 gives the full variable domain: EPEVTQTPSHQVTQMGQEVILRCVPISNHLYFYWYRQILGQKVEFLVSFYNNEISEKSEIFDDQFSVERPDGSNFTLKIRSTKLEDSAMYFCASSVEQGPGANVLTFGAGSRLTVL.

This rearrangement joins TRBV20-1 to TRBJ2-5, with D perhaps TRBD1 or TRBD2 (6 bases each). Trimming took 6 bases from V and 0 from J, leaving 14 bases between them. Germline V gives CDR1 DFQATT, CDR2 SNEGSKA (reference sequence). This CDR3 is built from 14 residues. This chain's CDR3 is CSARPGAYQETQYF. CDR3 in DNA: TGCAGTGCGAGACCGGGGGCGTACCAAGAGACCCAGTACTTC.

This clonotype was picked up many times. The chain has TRBV12-3 or TRBV12-4 and TRBJ2-7; 7 bases line up with TRBD1. The V and J ends lost 8 bases and 4 bases, in that order; junction bases with no gene match: 11. This CDR3 has 14 residues. This CDR3 reads CASSRQGVVYEQYF. DNA for the CDR3: TGTGCCAGCTCGAGGCAGGGGGTTGTTTACGAGCAGTACTTC.

This clonotype was found a few times. The chain recombines TRBV7-2 with TRBJ2-3; 11 nucleotides line up with TRBD2. The CDR3 length is 15 residues. The V gene's germline CDR1 is SGHTA and CDR2 FQGNSA. Trimming removed 5 bases from V and 6 bases from J; junction bases left unmatched: 7. Here the CDR3 DNA reads TGTGCCAGCAGCCATAGCGGGAGGGCTCTGGATACGCAGTATTTT. Translating it yields CASSHSGRALDTQYF.

On this clonotype itself: The junction differs from germline at one of its ends, possibly a read error. The gene calls are TRBV29-1 and TRBJ1-2; maybe TRBD1 (6 bases). The CDR3 length is 12 residues. Per germline, CDR1 SQVTM and CDR2 ANQGSEA. The CDR3 DNA sequence: TGCAGCGTTCAGGACAGCCCCTATGACTACACCTTC. Amino acid sequence: CSVQDSPYDYTF.

The CDR3 reads CASSLVWQGGNTIYF. The CDR3 nucleotides read TGTGCCAGCAGTTTAGTCTGGCAGGGGGGAAACACCATATATTTT. The chain recombines TRBV28 with TRBJ1-3; perhaps TRBD1 as D (6 bases). Germline CDR1 is MDHEN and CDR2 is SYDVKM. V lost 2 bases, J lost 4 bases, and 12 bases lay in between. This CDR3 has 15 residues.